The entry below gives a single T cell receptor (beta chain) sequence along with its context. This CDR3 comprises 13 residues. Deletions cut 6 bases from V and 0 bases from J, with 6 bases between. The data are from a study of blood T cell repertoires in COVID-19. Study details: From the United States, Italy and Spain came samples of acute and convalescent COVID-19.

Methods used by the authors: Amplification from reference gene primers served as the basis for estimated nucleated cell counts. Profiling relied on immunoSEQ multiplex PCR, and the TCRdb table lists in-frame clones only, not all of them. That table supplies the V and J calls and clone size; D and trimming were determined from the DNA. The repertoire holds roughly 100,000 clones, with over 80% as singletons. Material for sequencing was peripheral blood. This clonotype was sampled from a middle-aged man with active COVID-19. J is TRBJ2-1 and V is TRBV12-3 or TRBV12-4; D unresolved. This CDR3 reads CASSWSSYNEQFF. In nucleotides, the CDR3 is TGTGCCAGCAGCTGGAGCTCCTACAATGAGCAGTTCTTC.